Listed here is a single T cell receptor beta chain. Its antigen is unidentified. The donors were adults (healthy and HIV-negative) with no recent acute infections or vaccinations. All of the donors resided in Nashville, Tennessee, and each was a Caucasian adult. Profiled with immunoSEQ multiplex PCR; TCRdb holds only in-frame clones, not every one. The sample records roughly 2 million clones, 85% to 95% being singletons. This entry comes from a study of shared clonotypes between healthy human individuals. Study outcomes and limitations: A handful of donors showed sharing of around 5.3% of naive CD4 clonotypes.

This sequence originates from a man aged 18 to 29 in good health. The source material was naive CD4+ T cells sorted from blood. Subset reported: CD45RA+ positively selected.

The CDR3 region has the DNA TGTGCCAGCAGCCCCCAAAGTGCGGGTAAGTTCTTC. Translation: CASSPQSAGKFF. This rearrangement joins TRBV7-8 to TRBJ2-1, with a tentative D call TRBD2 (5 bases). The CDR3 length is 12 residues. With 5 bases removed from V and 14 bases from J, the gap between germline ends came to 16 bases. Per germline, CDR1 SGHVS and CDR2 FQNEAQ. The variable domain in full, with the rest retrieved from reference TRBV7-8 and TRBJ2-1, is GAGVSQSPRYKVAKRGQDVALRCDPISGHVSLFWYQQALGQGPEFLTYFQNEAQLDKSGLPSDRFFAERPEGSVSTLKIQRTQQEDSAVYLCASSPQSAGKFFGPGTRLTVL.